The present entry profiles one T cell receptor beta chain with its context. Its specificity is unknown. The treatment is: approximately nine-day PBMC culture with coronavirus spike peptide pools or control peptides (ViraFEST assay). An Oncomine TCR Beta short-read assay was used to sequence the DNA from cultured CD4+ T cells. TCRdb called the PCR reads again in MiXCR, with one record for every CDR3 protein. The profile shows approximately 16,000 distinct CDR3 sequences, approximately 84% of them singletons. The germline V gene has CDR1 SNHLY and CDR2 FYNNEI. The CDR3 covers 12 residues. Trimming cost V 11 bases and J 2 bases, with 12 bases left between them. The source of the sample is a study of vaccination and CD4 T cells after COVID-19. The wider study: The interval from dose two to post-vaccine sampling had a median of around 79 days, and it ranged from 14 to 241.

The chain is built from TRBV2 and TRBJ1-2; D remains unclear. The source material was CD4+ T cells from blood, cultured in vitro, sampled after SARS-CoV-2 vaccination. The receptor was derived from a human donor who received a COVID-19 vaccine. CDR3 DNA sequence: TGTGCCGCGAGAGGAACAAACTATGGCTACACCTTC. The encoded protein is CAARGTNYGYTF. The variable domain in full, completed from reference TRBV2 and TRBJ1-2, reads EPEVTQTPSHQVTQMGQEVILRCVPISNHLYFYWYRQILGQKVEFLVSFYNNEISEKSEIFDDQFSVERPDGSNFTLKIRSTKLEDSAMYFCAARGTNYGYTFGSGTRLTVV.